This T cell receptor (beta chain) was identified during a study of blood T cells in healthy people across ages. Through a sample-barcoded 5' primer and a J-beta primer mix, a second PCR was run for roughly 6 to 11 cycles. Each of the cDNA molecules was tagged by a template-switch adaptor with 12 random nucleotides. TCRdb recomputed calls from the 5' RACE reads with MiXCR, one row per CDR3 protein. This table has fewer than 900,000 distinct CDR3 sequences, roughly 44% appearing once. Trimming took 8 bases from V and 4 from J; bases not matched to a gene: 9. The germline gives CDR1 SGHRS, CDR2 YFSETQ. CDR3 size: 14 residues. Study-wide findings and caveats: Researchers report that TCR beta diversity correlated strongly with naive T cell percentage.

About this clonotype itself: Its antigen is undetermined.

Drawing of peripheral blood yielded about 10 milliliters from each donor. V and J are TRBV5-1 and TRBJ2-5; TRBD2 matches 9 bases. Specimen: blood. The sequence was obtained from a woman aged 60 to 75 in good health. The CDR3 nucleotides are TGCGCCAGTCAAGCGGGGGGACTGGGAGAGACCCAGTACTTC. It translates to CASQAGGLGETQYF.